This T cell receptor (beta chain) was obtained from a study of cytomegalovirus exposure and HLA in healthy donors (dated by TCRdb to about 2017). The study in broad terms: An earlier analysis of several hundred of the donors reported approximately 260 Gb of sequence data and 95 million to 130 million unique TCR beta sequences obtained from about 179 million T cells. An early release that covered about 600 HLA-typed donors contained approximately 300 gigabases of sequencing data and 70 million to 100 million unique TCR sequences. Of the 350 to 450 genotyped donors, 65% to 90% fell in the genetic ancestry cluster associated with self-reported Caucasian donors. The study was designed to test whether signatures of past pathogen exposure could be identified by cataloging public T cell receptors. The study profiled the T cell repertoires of hundreds of subjects by immunosequencing and related them to cytomegalovirus serostatus. In addition to the first cohort of around 670 subjects, a separate validation cohort of 120 different subjects was used. To predict cytomegalovirus infection status, the study brought together high-throughput TCR immunosequencing, statistical association of individual TCRs with disease status, and machine learning. A later analysis re-examined previously published TCR beta repertoires from more than 550 donors and added high-resolution HLA genotyping to investigate patterns of TCR occurrence. Rather than drawing on any new phenotypic data, the later analysis identified candidate immune exposures from TCR beta sequences and the way those sequences occurred across donors. An earlier analysis of several hundred of the donors applied high-throughput TCR beta sequencing to assess whether each TCR beta V gene segment acted as functional or pseudogenic. Donor age, sex, ethnicity and CMV serostatus were compiled alongside the repertoire data. A later genetic analysis used genome-wide SNP genotypes for about 55% of the 666 donors, treating that subset as a discovery cohort. Every repertoire in the discovery cohort had been generated on one and the same sequencing platform. Both class I and class II loci were covered by HLA typing, at four-digit resolution. The number of typed donors differed by locus: roughly 629-630 for A, B, C, DRB1 and DQB1; 500 to 550 for DQA1; 606 for DPA1; and roughly 450 for DPB1. Because of strong linkage in the cohort, a handful of DR-DQ haplotypes were treated as single units for association and clustering. Among roughly 370 genotyped donors of the cohort, an average of around 240,000 unique TCR beta nucleotide sequences were sequenced per donor, around a sixth of them non-productive.

The cohort comprised 670 or so healthy bone marrow donors. Cohort members were all nominally healthy when sampled, although unrecorded immune exposures were likely present. The donor tested CMV seronegative and was one of the 352 seronegative cohort members. Every donor gave a peripheral blood sample, and the peripheral blood mononuclear cells from that sample were used for TCR beta sequencing. The Qiagen DNeasy Blood Extraction Kit was used to extract genomic DNA from the blood cell samples. The method behind the library was the immunoSEQ multiplex PCR assay. A mixture of 60 forward primers for TCR Vbeta segments and 13 reverse primers for TCR Jbeta segments was used in the multiplex PCR. The CDR3 region of rearranged TCR beta genes was amplified from genomic DNA by a multiplex PCR assay. The Illumina HiSeq System was used to sequence the amplified TCR beta libraries as 87-base-pair reads. Processing in the source paper ran as follows. A later analysis counted about 80 million unique TCR beta chains across the 550 to 700 repertoires, and around 9.9 million of these chains were shared by at least two donors. To remove PCR and sequencing errors, raw reads were error-corrected and collapsed into unique sequences using a nearest-neighbor algorithm that merged closely related sequences. Alignment of CDR3 sequences to IMGT reference sequences was used to assign V, D and J gene segments. For a sequence to be retained, a match of at least six nucleotides was required to both a V gene segment and a J gene segment. A rearrangement counted as productive if the CDR3 had no stop codons and remained in frame with V and J, and every other rearrangement counted as non-productive. Following IMGT convention, CDR3 was defined as the stretch from the second conserved V-encoded cysteine up to the conserved J-encoded phenylalanine. The earlier analysis of about 590 of the donors excluded sequences that lacked an unambiguous match to a single V gene segment. An earlier analysis of roughly 590 of the donors called V segments functional above 56.7% productive rearrangements and segregating when the between-donor standard deviation exceeded 5%. A statistical classification framework was built for diagnosing cytomegalovirus status from the catalog of TCR beta chain sequences. V and J gene assignment, in a later analysis, came from comparing TCR nucleotide sequences with IMGT/GENE-DB human TR gene sequences. The TCRdist pipeline was used in a later analysis to assign CDR3 sequences and most-parsimonious VDJ recombination scenarios. In a later analysis, every TCR beta chain was defined by the combination of its CDR3 amino acid sequence and its V-gene family, and reads without a unique V-gene family were dropped. A later analysis removed over 500 highly shared, low-generation-probability nucleotide sequences to deal with suspected cross-contamination and a sequencing artifact. A later analysis calculated a clonal expansion index for each public chain from normalized within-repertoire ranks of inferred template counts. A later analysis computed generation probabilities with a VDJ recombination model fitted to out-of-frame rearrangements, and checked the results against IGoR. Hypergeometric tests were used in a later analysis to score TCR-TCR, TCR-HLA and TCR-CMV co-occurrence, with a repertoire-size bias correction applied to the TCR pairs. False discovery rates were estimated in a later analysis by permuting HLA or CMV assignments 20 times. In a later analysis, co-occurring TCRs were grouped using DBSCAN, with TCRdist sequence similarity added in when clustering inside HLA-allele-positive subsets. Repertoires with fewer than 30,000 or more than 120,000 public chains, plus five repertoires with anomalous nucleotide sharing, were excluded from co-occurrence clustering. TCRdb retrieved this table from immuneACCESS and kept in-frame rearrangements only. Not all clones are present; in checked studies, unresolved V genes account for under half, and no reason is known for the remainder. V and J calls and clone size are given by that table; D and trimming were obtained from the DNA. The sample table records some 190,000 clones; 80% of these occur just once. Roughly 2% of the sample is held by the ten biggest clonotypes.

The CDR3 goes from the cysteine to the phenylalanine over 16 residues. Left in the record is the CDR3 DNA by itself, 48 bases read in frame from the first base. Trimming takes 3 bases off V and 3 bases off J; junction bases not matched to a gene: 11. From the germline V gene (reference sequence), CDR1 is LNHNV and CDR2 is YYDKDF. This clone was observed a single time. Its cognate antigen has yet to be identified. No much larger clone is present one base from it, and per-base qualities are unavailable. General study outcomes and caveats: A later analysis associated 15,000 to 20,000 TCR beta sequences with specific HLA alleles at a false discovery rate of 0.05. In vitro tests confirmed that a few of the cytomegalovirus-associated TCR beta chains recognize cytomegalovirus antigens. An earlier analysis of around 540 of the donors showed that most TCR beta V segments appeared in productive rearrangements either about 87% or about 30% of the time, which broadly matched IMGT annotations. Only TCR beta chains were sequenced in this cohort, and the absence of alpha or paired-chain data limited detectable features. Because HLA typing was unavailable for some donors at each locus, only the typed subset was used in association tests. Immune exposure information for the cohort was limited to CMV serostatus. A later analysis found that TCR association rates varied across HLA loci, with DRB1 alleles showing the most associated TCRs and HLA-C alleles the fewest. A cluster of highly shared sequence variants was judged likely to represent a technical artifact of the sequencing pipeline. An association between a missense DCLRE1C variant and V-gene and J-gene trimming of TCR beta chains was found in a later genetic analysis and replicated in an independent cohort. Correlated functional status among segregating V segments might be attributable to linkage disequilibrium, but an unknown experimental factor could not be ruled out. Some IMGT-functional V segments, including TRBV6-2 and TRBV6-3, could not be told apart with the 87-base-pair reads, so those segments were excluded. A later analysis reported that several top co-occurrence clusters appeared linked to parvovirus B19, influenza, CMV and Epstein-Barr virus. According to a later genetic analysis, donors in an Asian-associated ancestry cluster had fewer N-insertions in productive TCRs than the approximately 710-donor mean. It was suggested by the authors that the approach could potentially be generalized to other disease states and immunological phenotypes. Assigning TCR associations to individual alleles was difficult when HLA alleles, especially DR and DQ, strongly co-occurred. In the study, some 160 TCR beta chains were listed as associated with cytomegalovirus. In a later analysis, HLA-associated TCR beta chains showed more clonal expansion and lower generation probabilities than non-associated chains that were equally common. A further reported finding was that TCR beta sequences accurately predicted the HLA-A and HLA-B alleles for most subjects in the first cohort. Cytomegalovirus status was reported to be diagnosed by the classifier with high specificity and sensitivity in both the original and validation cohorts. Most TCR sequences were seen in very few donors, while some public TCRs were found in many individuals. Presence/absence analyses assumed roughly uniform sequencing depth across donors, an assumption that may not hold. About 15 rarely observed V segments, including chromosome 9 orphons, were excluded from the earlier analysis of some 590 of the donors because counts were too low. In a later analysis, most CMV-associated TCR beta chains were found to appear HLA-restricted, with HLA associations seemingly driven largely by CMV exposure.

This sequence was found in a woman aged 25 to 45 in good health and CMV-seronegative. Sequencing was done on a sample of PBMCs. The rearranged chain carries TRBV15 and TRBJ2-7; 7 nucleotides in the junction match TRBD1. The DNA reads as follows: TGTGCCACCAGCAGTAGGACAGGAAGTGGGATCTACGAGCAGTACTTC. Translated, this gives CATSSRTGSGIYEQYF.